The rows below give T cell receptor beta chains drawn from one sample of a study of PD-L1 blockade in urothelial cancer. Data came from immunoSEQ multiplex PCR; TCRdb stores just in-frame clones and leaves some out. The sample contains under 30,000 clones, almost 85% of which appear only once. The sample consisted of PBMCs, taken around atezolizumab (anti-PD-L1) treatment. These TCRs come from a man in his 70s with urothelial cancer. CDR3s include the opening cysteine and the closing phenylalanine or tryptophan. A D gene is named only where the DNA matches it firmly.

d_call: TRBD1; j_call: TRBJ2-5; v_call: TRBV5-1; cdr3_aa: CASSLAGQPQETQYF
d_call: .; j_call: TRBJ2-2; v_call: TRBV7-7; cdr3_aa: CASSPGGGHGELFF
d_call: .; j_call: TRBJ2-5; v_call: TRBV18; cdr3_aa: CASSPPSRQETQYF
d_call: TRBD1; j_call: TRBJ1-1; v_call: TRBV12-5; cdr3_aa: CASGRDSNTEAFF
d_call: TRBD1; j_call: TRBJ1-2; v_call: TRBV6-4; cdr3_aa: CASSPTQGAGGYTF
d_call: .; j_call: TRBJ2-7; v_call: TRBV2; cdr3_aa: CASRGRSAYEQYF
d_call: TRBD2; j_call: TRBJ2-5; v_call: TRBV4-1; cdr3_aa: CASSRTSGEETQYF
d_call: .; j_call: TRBJ2-1; v_call: TRBV19; cdr3_aa: CASLPQGGSYNEQFF
d_call: .; j_call: TRBJ1-2; v_call: TRBV7-9; cdr3_aa: CASSPRFVRGFAKNGYTF
d_call: .; j_call: TRBJ1-2; v_call: TRBV28; cdr3_aa: CASRTTAYGYTF
d_call: TRBD2; j_call: TRBJ2-3; v_call: TRBV28; cdr3_aa: CASIRGGESTDTQYF
d_call: TRBD2; j_call: TRBJ2-1; v_call: TRBV30; cdr3_aa: CAWNPSREGLFF
d_call: TRBD2; j_call: TRBJ2-7; v_call: TRBV27; cdr3_aa: CASSSLGAGDTYEQYF
d_call: TRBD1; j_call: TRBJ2-7; v_call: TRBV28; cdr3_aa: CASRARTGLSYEQYF
d_call: .; j_call: TRBJ1-2; v_call: TRBV11-2; cdr3_aa: CASSPLEGVGYTF
d_call: TRBD2; j_call: TRBJ2-1; v_call: TRBV7-3; cdr3_aa: CASSLRLAKNEQFF
d_call: .; j_call: TRBJ2-7; v_call: TRBV6-1; cdr3_aa: CASRPDYGEQYF